The table lists the clone carrying this T cell receptor beta chain with many counts. cDNA molecules, individually, were tagged with unique molecular identifiers. MiXCR was run by TCRdb on the 5' RACE reads, yielding one entry per CDR3 protein. The sample carries tens of thousands of distinct CDR3 sequences, 5.8% recorded once. This sample is part of a study of early T cells in non-severe SARS-CoV-2 infection. Study-level information: Sequencing targeted bulk RNA from unsorted whole blood, leaving chains unpaired.

This CDR3 contains 14 residues. The V end was cut by 5 bases, the J end by 5 bases, with 15 bases between. Germline V lookup: CDR1 SGHAT, CDR2 FQDESV (reference sequence). This chain links TRBV11-1 with TRBJ1-1, with D tentatively TRBD1 (5 bases). The receptor comes from an adult who was a healthcare worker with PCR-confirmed SARS-CoV-2 infection or an uninfected control (not recorded which). The sample comprised whole blood. This chain's CDR3 is CASSTPRGGTEAFF. CDR3 sequence (DNA): TGTGCCAGCAGCACACCGAGGGGTGGGACTGAAGCTTTCTTT.